This entry lists 6 T cell receptor beta chains sequenced from one sample in a study of cytomegalovirus exposure and HLA in healthy donors. The PCR had 60 Vbeta and 13 Jbeta primers. Only in-frame clones appear in the TCRdb table, and some are missing; sequencing was by immunoSEQ multiplex PCR. The sample lists 200,000 or so clones; roughly 76% were seen once. The sequenced material came from PBMCs. All receptors come from a man in his forties in good health and CMV-seropositive.

The chain joins TRBV7-2 to TRBJ1-2, with 10 nucleotides matching TRBD1. The CDR3 covers 14 residues. V trimming: 4 bases; J trimming: 5 bases; junction bases outside the gene matches: 4. From germline, CDR1 is SGHTA and CDR2 FQGNSA. This CDR3 is CASSSRQGAYGYTF. The CDR3 DNA follows: TGTGCCAGCAGCTCTAGACAGGGGGCTTATGGCTACACCTTC.

The chain recombines TRBV27 with TRBJ2-5; D call uncertain. The ends were cut back, 4 bases at V and 5 bases at J, with 11 bases in the middle. The CDR3 sequence is 13 residues long. CDR1 is MNHEY, CDR2 SMNVEV, per germline (reference sequence). CDR3 in DNA: TGTGCCAGCAGTTCGGAGAGGTGGGAGACCCAGTACTTC. The encoded protein is CASSSERWETQYF.

The chain carries TRBV5-1 and TRBJ1-2; D perhaps matches TRBD1 (6 bases). The CDR3 totals 16 residues. V lost 2 bases and J lost 2, with 16 bases in between. Germline-derived CDR1 and CDR2 are SGHRS and YFSETQ. The CDR3 region is CASSFGGGGQNYGYTF. The CDR3 region has the DNA TGCGCCAGCAGCTTCGGCGGGGGTGGACAGAACTATGGCTACACCTTC.

The chain employs TRBV2 and TRBJ1-2; 8 positions agree with TRBD1. Germline-derived CDR1 and CDR2 are SNHLY and FYNNEI. CDR3 length: 16 residues. Losses at the gene ends were 2 bases for V and 8 bases for J; bases not matched to a gene: 13. The CDR3 nucleotides read TGTGCCAGCAGTGAAAGAGCCGGGACAGGTCTTCGCGGCTACACCTTC. Residues: CASSERAGTGLRGYTF.

The chain carries TRBV4-1 and TRBJ2-7; 9 bases align to TRBD2. Looked up from germline, CDR1 is MGHRA and CDR2 is YSYEKL. The CDR3 spans 15 residues. The trim removed 2 bases at V and 6 bases at J, leaving 8 bases unmatched. The CDR3 DNA follows: TGCGCCAGCAGCCAATTTACCGGGACTAGCTCCGAGCAGTACTTC. This gives the protein CASSQFTGTSSEQYF.

This clone was observed a single time. The genes are TRBV19 and TRBJ2-5; weak D call: TRBD1 (5 bases). The CDR3 is 13 residues long. V was pared by 3 bases and J by 13 bases, with 18 bases between. Germline V gene sequence: CDR1 LNHDA, CDR2 SQIVND (reference sequence). In DNA, the CDR3 is TGTGCCAGTAGTATGGGTCGGCTTCAAGACAGGTACTTC. Its protein is CASSMGRLQDRYF.